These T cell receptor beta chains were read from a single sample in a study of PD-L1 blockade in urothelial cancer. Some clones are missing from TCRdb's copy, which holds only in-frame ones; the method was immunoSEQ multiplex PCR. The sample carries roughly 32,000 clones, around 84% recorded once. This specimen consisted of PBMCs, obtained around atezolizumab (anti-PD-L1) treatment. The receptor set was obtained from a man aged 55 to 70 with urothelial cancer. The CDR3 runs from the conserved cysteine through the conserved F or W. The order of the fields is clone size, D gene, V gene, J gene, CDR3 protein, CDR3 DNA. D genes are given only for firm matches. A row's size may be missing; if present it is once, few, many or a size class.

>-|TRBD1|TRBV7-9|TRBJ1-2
CASSAQGQGLVGYTF
TGTGCCAGCAGCGCCCAAGGACAGGGCCTAGTTGGCTACACCTTC
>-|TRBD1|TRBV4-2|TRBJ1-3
CASSPSGTGPGNTIYF
TGTGCCAGCAGCCCCTCGGGGACAGGGCCTGGAAACACCATATATTTT
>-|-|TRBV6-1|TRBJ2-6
CASPRGSGANVLTF
TGTGCCAGCCCCAGGGGCTCTGGGGCCAACGTCCTGACTTTC
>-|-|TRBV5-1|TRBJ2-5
CASSLAGNMQETQYF
TGCGCCAGCAGTCTGGCAGGGAATATGCAAGAGACCCAGTACTTC
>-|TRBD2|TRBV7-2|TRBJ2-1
CASSPTSGPYNEQFF
TGTGCCAGCAGTCCTACTAGCGGACCTTACAATGAGCAGTTCTTC
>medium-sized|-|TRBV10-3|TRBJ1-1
CAISEAGGNTEAFF
TGTGCCATCAGTGAGGCGGGGGGCAACACTGAAGCTTTCTTT
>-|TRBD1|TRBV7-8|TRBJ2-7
CASSLAAPGGSHEQYF
TGTGCCAGCAGCTTAGCGGCACCAGGGGGTTCCCACGAGCAGTACTTC
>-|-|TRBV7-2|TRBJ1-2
CASSRDQNTLYGYTF
TGTGCCAGCAGCCGTGATCAGAACACCCTCTATGGCTACACCTTC
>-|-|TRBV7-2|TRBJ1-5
CASSLAAGRDQHF
TGTGCCAGCAGCTTAGCGGCCGGGAGAGATCAGCATTTT
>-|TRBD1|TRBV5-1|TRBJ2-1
CASSLEGATSVGQFF
TGCGCCAGCAGCTTAGAGGGGGCGACGTCAGTTGGGCAGTTCTTC
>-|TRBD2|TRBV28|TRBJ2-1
CASSPPGATSGGASFF
TGTGCCAGCAGTCCCCCCGGCGCGACTAGCGGGGGGGCCTCGTTCTTC
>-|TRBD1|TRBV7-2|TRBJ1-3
CASREQGSSGNTIYF
TGTGCCAGCAGGGAACAGGGGAGCTCTGGAAACACCATATATTTT
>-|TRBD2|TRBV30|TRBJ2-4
CAWSLAGLAKNIQYF
TGTGCCTGGAGTCTAGCGGGCCTAGCCAAAAACATTCAGTACTTC
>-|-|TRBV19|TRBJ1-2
CASRVQGLDGYTF
TGTGCCAGTAGGGTACAGGGATTGGATGGCTACACCTTC
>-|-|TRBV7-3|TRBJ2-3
CASSLWSGTDTQYF
TGTGCCAGCAGCTTATGGTCGGGTACAGATACGCAGTATTTT
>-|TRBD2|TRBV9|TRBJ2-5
CASSVSGGIETQYF
TGTGCCAGCAGCGTAAGCGGGGGGATAGAGACCCAGTACTTC
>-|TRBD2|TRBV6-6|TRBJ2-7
CASSSTSGSTYEQYF
TGTGCCAGCAGTTCCACTAGCGGGAGTACGTACGAGCAGTACTTC
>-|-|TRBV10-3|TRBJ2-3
CAISGADSTDTQYF
TGTGCCATCAGTGGGGCAGATAGCACAGATACGCAGTATTTT
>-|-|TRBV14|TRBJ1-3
CASSQAIRRNIYF
TGTGCCAGCAGCCAAGCGATTAGGAGGAACATATATTTT
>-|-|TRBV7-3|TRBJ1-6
CASSAQGPRGINSPLHF
TGTGCCAGCAGCGCCCAGGGACCGCGCGGGATTAATTCACCCCTCCACTTT
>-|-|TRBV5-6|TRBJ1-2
CASSLRRQAYGYTF
TGTGCCAGCAGCTTGCGTAGGCAGGCCTATGGCTACACCTTC
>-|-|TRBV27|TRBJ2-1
CASSYKNNEQFF
TGTGCCAGCAGTTATAAAAACAATGAGCAGTTCTTC
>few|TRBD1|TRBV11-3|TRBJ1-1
CASSSGQGPEAFF
TGTGCCAGCAGCTCGGGACAGGGACCTGAAGCTTTCTTT
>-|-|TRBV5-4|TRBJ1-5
CASSLRAGNQPQHF
TGTGCCAGCAGCTTGAGAGCAGGGAATCAGCCCCAGCATTTT
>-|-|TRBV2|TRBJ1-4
CASSEFGGTNEKLFF
TGTGCCAGCAGTGAGTTTGGGGGCACTAATGAAAAACTGTTTTTT
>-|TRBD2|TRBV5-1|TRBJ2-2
CASSPYRLAGGTGELFF
TGCGCCAGCAGCCCCTACCGACTAGCGGGAGGAACCGGGGAGCTGTTTTTT
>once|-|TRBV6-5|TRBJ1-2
CASSTPGLNYGYTF
TGTGCCAGCAGTACCCCAGGGCTCAACTATGGCTACACCTTC